One and the same sample provided the 4 T cell receptor beta chains below, sequenced in a study of control samples from healthy donors and cancer patients (dated by TCRdb to between 2020 and 2021). Libraries were made using the immunoSEQ multiplex PCR assay. This immuneACCESS table, as held by TCRdb, lists in-frame sequences with V and J called but not all clones. Of the missing ones, under half trace to an unresolved V gene in checked studies; the others have no known cause. The table for this sample lists approximately 98,000 clones; just under 85% of them were counted only once. Approximately 6.7% of the sample is in the top ten clones. Sequencing was carried out using blood. The receptors were gathered from a man aged 18 to 30 in good health.

V is TRBV27 and J is TRBJ1-1; unclear D gene. Trimming stripped 0 bases from V and 7 bases from J, with 15 bases between. The CDR3 loop spans 15 amino acids. Germline-derived CDR1 and CDR2 are MNHEY and SMNVEV (reference sequence). This chain's CDR3 is CASSLSRAINGEAFF. DNA of the CDR3: TGTGCCAGCAGTTTATCGAGGGCGATAAATGGTGAAGCTTTCTTT.

The chain recombines TRBV4-2 with TRBJ1-4; 7 nucleotides align to TRBD1. V lost 4 bases and J lost 6; bases outside the gene matches: 5. Germline loops: CDR1 LGHNA, CDR2 YNFKEQ. The length of the CDR3 is 14 residues. CDR3 sequence reads: CASSPPQGDEKLFF. In DNA form, the CDR3 reads TGTGCCAGCAGCCCACCCCAGGGGGATGAAAAACTGTTTTTT.

V gene TRBV5-6 combines with J gene TRBJ1-2; unclear D gene. Germline CDR1 reads SGHDT; CDR2 reads YYEEEE. Trimming stripped 1 base from V and 1 base from J, with 11 bases between. The CDR3 totals 15 residues. CDR3: CASSLIPRDNYGYTF. The CDR3 nucleotides are TGTGCCAGCAGCTTGATACCCAGAGATAACTATGGCTACACCTTC.

This clone was counted a single time. The chain couples TRBV11-2 to TRBJ1-1, with D uncertain. Germline loops: CDR1 SGHAT, CDR2 FQNNGV. V lost 6 bases and J 2 bases, leaving 7 bases between the germline ends. The CDR3 totals 12 residues. CDR3 DNA: TGTGCCAGCAGAACTCATAACACTGAAGCTTTCTTT. Protein sequence: CASRTHNTEAFF.